The 16 T cell receptor beta chains listed next were all sequenced from one sample in a study of siplizumab effects on memory and regulatory T cells. This table comes from immunoSEQ multiplex PCR, and its TCRdb copy is limited to in-frame clones, with some not included. Found here are about 100,000 clones, about 93% of them singletons; the top ten hold around 0.62%. Sequencing was carried out using Tregs sorted from blood. These receptors were obtained from a human donor in good health.

The chain combines TRBV11-2 with TRBJ1-2; TRBD1 matches at 7 bases. The CDR3 contains 14 residues. V trimming: 1 base; J trimming: 7 bases; junction bases outside the gene matches: 6. Germline lookup yields CDR1 SGHAT and CDR2 FQNNGV. CDR3 sequence reads: CASSLVGGGRGYTF. CDR3 nucleotide sequence: TGTGCCAGCAGCTTAGTAGGGGGCGGTCGTGGCTACACCTTC.

This clone was recorded a few times. The chain recombines TRBV29-1 with TRBJ2-2, with D perhaps matching TRBD2 (5 bases). V dropped 5 bases and J dropped 4 bases, with 11 bases sitting between them. This CDR3 comprises 13 residues. The germline CDR1 and CDR2 sequences are SQVTM and ANQGSEA. CDR3 bases: TGCAGCGTTCTACCCGGGGTCACCGGGGAGCTGTTTTTT. It codes for CSVLPGVTGELFF.

The V call is TRBV5-1, the J call TRBJ2-1; D remains ambiguous. The germline V and J ends were trimmed by 4 bases and 8 bases, with 10 bases remaining between them. The CDR3 runs 12 residues. Germline lookup yields CDR1 SGHRS and CDR2 YFSETQ. The CDR3 here is CASSPPGYEQFF. The CDR3 DNA is TGCGCCAGCAGCCCCCCGGGCTATGAGCAGTTCTTC. Full variable domain (missing parts from reference TRBV5-1 and TRBJ2-1): KAGVTQTPRYLIKTRGQQVTLSCSPISGHRSVSWYQQTPGQGLQFLFEYFSETQRNKGNFPGRFSGRQFSNSRSEMNVSTLELGDSALYLCASSPPGYEQFFGPGTRLTVL.

The V call is TRBV5-8, the J call TRBJ1-1, with D unresolved. The CDR3 spans 17 residues. V shed 0 bases and J shed 0 bases, with 15 bases lying between them. Germline CDR1 is SGHTS and CDR2 is YDEGEE. The CDR3 loop reads CASSLVQALEMNTEAFF. The CDR3 nucleotides are TGTGCCAGCAGCTTGGTTCAGGCACTAGAAATGAACACTGAAGCTTTCTTT.

This sequence joins TRBV19 and TRBJ2-2; D perhaps matches TRBD2 (6 bases). Germline V gene data show CDR1 as LNHDA and CDR2 as SQIVND (reference sequence). V gave up 3 bases and J gave up 5 bases, with 13 bases separating them. This CDR3 comprises 15 residues. The CDR3 spells CASSIEGLGTGELFF. DNA for the CDR3: TGTGCCAGTAGTATTGAGGGACTGGGGACCGGGGAGCTGTTTTTT.

The rearrangement uses TRBV5-1 and TRBJ2-1; TRBD2 matches at 15 bases. V dropped 4 bases and J dropped 9; count of bases not matched to a gene: 2. This CDR3 is 14 amino acids long. Germline CDR1 SGHRS, CDR2 YFSETQ. The chain's CDR3 is CASSGGLAGGEQFF. In nucleotides, the CDR3 is TGCGCCAGCAGCGGGGGACTAGCGGGAGGTGAGCAGTTCTTC.

The gene calls are TRBV19 and TRBJ2-3; 9 bases are a match to TRBD1. The CDR3 sequence is 14 residues long. Germline V gene data show CDR1 as LNHDA and CDR2 as SQIVND (reference sequence). V lost 7 bases to trimming and J lost 6 bases; unmatched junction nucleotides: 8. CDR3 protein: CASNRGQTGDTQYF. CDR3 in DNA: TGTGCCAGTAACAGGGGGCAAACAGGGGATACGCAGTATTTT. Together with reference TRBV19 and TRBJ2-3, the CDR3 gives the full variable domain: DGGITQSPKYLFRKEGQNVTLSCEQNLNHDAMYWYRQDPGQGLRLIYYSQIVNDFQKGDIAEGYSVSREKKESFPLTVTSAQKNPTAFYLCASNRGQTGDTQYFGPGTRLTVL.

This chain connects TRBV5-1 to TRBJ2-5, with 12 nucleotides matching TRBD2. The CDR3 is 18 amino acids. Germline CDR1 SGHRS, CDR2 YFSETQ. The J segment lost 2 bases and the V segment lost 0 bases, leaving 8 bases of the junction unmatched. CDR3 nucleotides: TGCGCCAGCAGCTTGGTTTCGCTAGCGGGAGGGAGACAAGAGACCCAGTACTTC. Amino acids: CASSLVSLAGGRQETQYF.

The rearrangement links TRBV6-6 to TRBJ1-6; the D is unclear. This CDR3 is built from 15 residues. The V gene's germline CDR1 is MNHNY and CDR2 SVGAGI (reference sequence). Trimming cost V 5 bases and J 10 bases, with 18 bases left between them. CDR3 amino acids: CASSKRNPMDSPLHF. CDR3 coding DNA: TGTGCCAGCAGTAAGAGGAACCCGATGGACTCACCCCTCCACTTT.

The V gene is TRBV5-6, the J gene TRBJ2-3; 7 bases agree with TRBD2. This CDR3 is 15 amino acids long. Germline V CDR1 and CDR2: SGHDT, YYEEEE. The junction had 9 bases not matched to a gene; V was cut back by 4 bases and J by 4 bases. The CDR3, as DNA: TGTGCCAGCAGCCCGCTTGCGGGAGTCGCAGATACGCAGTATTTT. This codes for CASSPLAGVADTQYF.

The V call is TRBV6-4, the J call TRBJ2-5; TRBD2 matches 14 bases. This CDR3 contains 15 residues. J was trimmed by 2 bases and V by 10 bases; bases with no gene match: 6. The germline V gene encodes CDR1 MRHNA and CDR2 SNTAGT. CDR3 nucleotide sequence: TGTGCCACCAAAGGGACTAGCGGGGGACAAGAGACCCAGTACTTC. Amino acid sequence: CATKGTSGGQETQYF.

The chain carries TRBV5-6 and TRBJ2-2; D ambiguous. The CDR3 runs to 16 residues. The ends were cut back, 1 base at V and 0 bases at J, with 10 bases in the middle. The germline V gene has CDR1 SGHDT and CDR2 YYEEEE. The CDR3 region is CASSLIGQANTGELFF. The CDR3 region has the DNA TGTGCCAGCAGCTTGATCGGGCAGGCGAACACCGGGGAGCTGTTTTTT.

This clone was seen only once. CDR3 DNA: TGTGCCAGCACGCAAGGGACAGTCTATGGCTACACCTTC. It translates to CASTQGTVYGYTF. The rearrangement links TRBV6-4 to TRBJ1-2; 7 nucleotides line up with TRBD1. Germline loops: CDR1 MRHNA, CDR2 SNTAGT. V lost 7 bases and J lost 4; bases outside the gene matches: 6. The CDR3 length is 13 residues.

The chain is built from TRBV25-1 and TRBJ2-4, with D hard to call. Trimming cost V 2 bases and J 14 bases, with 10 bases left between them. CDR1 is MGHDK, CDR2 SYGVNS, per germline. CDR3 size: 11 residues. CDR3 nucleotides: TGTGCCAGCAGTGAACTAGATATAAAGTACTTC. This gives the protein CASSELDIKYF. The full variable domain, completed using reference TRBV25-1 and TRBJ2-4, is EADIYQTPRYLVIGTGKKITLECSQTMGHDKMYWYQQDPGMELHLIHYSYGVNSTEKGDLSSESTVSRIRTEHFPLTLESARPSHTSQYLCASSELDIKYFGAGTRLSVL.

The chain recombines TRBV2 with TRBJ2-3; 8 bases line up with TRBD2. V lost 6 bases and J lost 4; bases outside the gene matches: 6. Looked up from germline, CDR1 is SNHLY and CDR2 is FYNNEI. The CDR3 runs to 14 residues. The chain's CDR3 is CASSAIAGSDTQYF. Here the CDR3 DNA reads TGTGCCAGCAGCGCCATAGCGGGATCAGATACGCAGTATTTT. Drawing the rest from reference TRBV2 and TRBJ2-3, the complete variable domain is EPEVTQTPSHQVTQMGQEVILRCVPISNHLYFYWYRQILGQKVEFLVSFYNNEISEKSEIFDDQFSVERPDGSNFTLKIRSTKLEDSAMYFCASSAIAGSDTQYFGPGTRLTVL.

This chain uses TRBV11-3 with TRBJ1-1; D gene unclear. V lost 3 bases and J 3 bases, leaving 8 bases between the germline ends. The CDR3 is made up of 13 amino acids. Germline CDR1 is SGHNT and CDR2 is YENEEA. The CDR3: CASSFGVYTEAFF. CDR3 sequence (DNA): TGTGCCAGCAGCTTCGGGGTGTACACTGAAGCTTTCTTT.